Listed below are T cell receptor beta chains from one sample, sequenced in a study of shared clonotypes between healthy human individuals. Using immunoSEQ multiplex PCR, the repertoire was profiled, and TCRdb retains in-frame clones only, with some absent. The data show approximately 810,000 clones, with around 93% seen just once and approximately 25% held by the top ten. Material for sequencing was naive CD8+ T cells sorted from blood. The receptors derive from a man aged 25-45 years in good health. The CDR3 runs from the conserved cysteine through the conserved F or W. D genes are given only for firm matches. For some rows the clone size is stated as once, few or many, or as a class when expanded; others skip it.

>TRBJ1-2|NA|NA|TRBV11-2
CASGNSHGYTF
TGTGCCAGCGGAAACTCGCACGGCTACACCTTC
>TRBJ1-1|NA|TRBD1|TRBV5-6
CASSGDRLEAFF
TGTGCCAGCAGCGGGGACAGGCTTGAAGCTTTCTTT
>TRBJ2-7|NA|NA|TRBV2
CASRWAGHPYEQYF
TGTGCCAGCAGGTGGGCGGGACACCCCTACGAGCAGTACTTC
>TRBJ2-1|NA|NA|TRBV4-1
CASSQDFGGEQFF
TGCGCCAGCAGCCAAGATTTCGGGGGTGAGCAGTTCTTC
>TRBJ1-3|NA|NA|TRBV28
CASQNGASSGNTIYF
TGTGCCAGCCAAAACGGGGCCAGCTCTGGAAACACCATATATTTT
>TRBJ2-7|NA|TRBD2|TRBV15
CATKSGTHYEQYF
TGTGCCACCAAAAGCGGGACTCACTACGAGCAGTACTTC
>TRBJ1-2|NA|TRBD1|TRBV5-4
CASSFVGQTYGYTF
TGTGCCAGCAGCTTCGTGGGACAGACTTATGGCTACACCTTC
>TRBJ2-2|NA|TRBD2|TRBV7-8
CASSLAGGGPTGELFF
TGTGCCAGCAGCTTAGCTGGGGGAGGGCCGACCGGGGAGCTGTTTTTT
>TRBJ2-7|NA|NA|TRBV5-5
CASSLSGGWVSYEQYF
TGTGCCAGCAGCTTGTCCGGGGGCTGGGTTAGCTACGAGCAGTACTTC
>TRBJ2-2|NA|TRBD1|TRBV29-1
CSFIFTGQGETGELFF
TGCAGCTTTATATTTACCGGACAGGGTGAGACCGGGGAGCTGTTTTTT
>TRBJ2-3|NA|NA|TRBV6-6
CASRETDTQYF
TGTGCCAGCCGGGAAACAGATACGCAGTATTTT
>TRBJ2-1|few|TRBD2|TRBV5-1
CASSFSGTSLNEQFF
TGCGCCAGCAGCTTCTCCGGGACTAGCCTGAATGAGCAGTTCTTC
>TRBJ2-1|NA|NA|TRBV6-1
CASKSKLASLEQFF
TGTGCCAGCAAATCAAAACTAGCCTCTCTAGAGCAGTTCTTC
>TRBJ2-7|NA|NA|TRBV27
CASSSIDRDYEQYF
TGTGCCAGCAGCTCAATTGACCGGGACTACGAGCAGTACTTC
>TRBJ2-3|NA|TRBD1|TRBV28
CASSIKYRDRGLEADTQYF
TGTGCCAGCAGTATAAAATACCGGGACAGGGGGCTGGAGGCAGATACGCAGTATTTT
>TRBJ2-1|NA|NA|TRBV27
CASRQNNEQFF
TGTGCCAGCAGACAGAACAATGAGCAGTTCTTC
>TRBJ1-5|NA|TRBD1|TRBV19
CASSIRSGTEGNQPQHF
TGTGCCAGTAGTATAAGGTCCGGGACAGAGGGTAATCAGCCCCAGCATTTT
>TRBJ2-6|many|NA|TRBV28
CASSSPTGNTGANVLTF
TGTGCCAGCAGCTCCCCGACAGGTAATACAGGGGCCAACGTCCTGACTTTC
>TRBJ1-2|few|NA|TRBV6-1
CASSKENYGYTF
TGTGCCAGCAGCAAGGAGAACTATGGCTACACCTTC
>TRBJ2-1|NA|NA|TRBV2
CASSEVGGGAFF
NA
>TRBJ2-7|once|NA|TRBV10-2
CASSGGSYEQYF
TGCGCCAGCAGTGGTGGGAGCTACGAGCAGTACTTC
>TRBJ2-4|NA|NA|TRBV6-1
CAIRSGHEKNIQYF
TGTGCTATACGTTCGGGACACGAAAAAAACATTCAGTACTTC
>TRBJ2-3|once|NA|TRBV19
CASTTASTDTQYF
TGTGCCAGTACGACTGCCAGCACAGATACGCAGTATTTT
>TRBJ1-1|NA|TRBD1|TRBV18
CASSPKTTGATEAFF
TGTGCCAGCTCACCCAAAACGACAGGGGCCACTGAAGCTTTCTTT
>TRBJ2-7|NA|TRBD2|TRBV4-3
CASSYSGDTYEQYF
TGCGCCAGCAGTTATAGCGGGGACACCTACGAGCAGTACTTC
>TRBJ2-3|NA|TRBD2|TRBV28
CASSFSALAGTTSTDTQYF
TGTGCCAGCAGTTTCTCTGCTCTAGCGGGTACCACTAGCACAGATACGCAGTATTTT
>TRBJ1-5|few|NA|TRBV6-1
CASSLLGVGNQPQHF
TGTGCCAGTTCATTACTTGGGGTTGGCAATCAGCCCCAGCATTTT
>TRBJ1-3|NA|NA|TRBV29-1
CSVGGAGNTIYF
TGCAGCGTTGGCGGGGCTGGAAACACCATATATTTT
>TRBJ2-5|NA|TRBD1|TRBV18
CASSPEIQGAHRETQYF
TGTGCCAGCTCACCGGAGATACAGGGGGCTCACCGTGAGACCCAGTACTTC
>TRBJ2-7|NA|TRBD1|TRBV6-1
CASNGRTGSYEQYF
TGTGCCAGCAACGGGCGGACAGGCTCCTACGAGCAGTACTTC
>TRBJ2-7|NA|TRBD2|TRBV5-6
CASSFLAGSYEQYF
TGTGCCAGCAGCTTTCTAGCGGGCTCCTACGAGCAGTACTTC
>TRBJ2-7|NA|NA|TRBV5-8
CASSWRGRGEQYF
TGTGCCAGCTCATGGAGAGGGCGGGGCGAGCAGTACTTC
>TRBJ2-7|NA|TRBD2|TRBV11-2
CASSLDTRGVSSYEQYF
TGTGCCAGCAGCTTAGACACTCGGGGGGTCAGCTCCTACGAGCAGTACTTC
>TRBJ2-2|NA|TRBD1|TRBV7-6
CASSLQGAGTGELFF
TGTGCCAGCAGCTTACAGGGGGCAGGCACCGGGGAGCTGTTTTTT
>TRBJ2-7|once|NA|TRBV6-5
CASSYGGSYEQYF
TGTGCCAGCAGTTATGGGGGCTCCTACGAGCAGTACTTC
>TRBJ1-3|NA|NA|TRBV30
CAWSVGITGNTIYF
TGTGCCTGGAGTGTGGGGATTACGGGAAACACCATATATTTT
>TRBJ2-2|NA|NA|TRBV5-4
CASSPTEGWELFF
TGTGCCAGCAGCCCCACGGAGGGCTGGGAGCTGTTTTTT
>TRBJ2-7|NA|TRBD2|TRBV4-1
CASSQVAGGSYEQYF
TGCGCCAGCAGCCAAGTAGCGGGGGGCTCCTACGAGCAGTACTTC
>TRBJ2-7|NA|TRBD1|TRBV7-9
CASSPRDRTLYEQYF
TGTGCCAGCAGCCCCCGGGACAGGACCCTATACGAGCAGTACTTC
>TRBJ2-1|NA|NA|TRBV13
CASSLDSSEGEQFF
TGTGCCAGCAGCTTAGATTCCTCCGAGGGGGAGCAGTTCTTC
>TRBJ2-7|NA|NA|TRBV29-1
CSVRTVSYEQYF
TGCAGCGTTAGAACAGTCTCCTACGAGCAGTACTTC
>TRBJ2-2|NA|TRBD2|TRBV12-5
CASGLYPGGGPGELFF
TGTGCTAGTGGTTTGTACCCGGGAGGAGGGCCCGGGGAGCTGTTTTTT
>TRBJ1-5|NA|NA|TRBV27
CASSKPKGPQHF
TGTGCCAGCAGTAAACCCAAAGGGCCCCAGCATTTT
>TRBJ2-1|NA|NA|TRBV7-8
CASSLAILDAHYNEQFF
TGTGCCAGCAGCTTAGCGATTTTGGACGCCCACTACAATGAGCAGTTCTTC
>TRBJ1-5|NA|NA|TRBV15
CATSRGPGSQPQHF
TGTGCCACCAGCAGAGGGCCAGGATCACAGCCCCAGCATTTT
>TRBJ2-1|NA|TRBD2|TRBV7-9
CASSSGLYNEQFF
TGTGCCAGCAGCTCGGGACTATACAATGAGCAGTTCTTC
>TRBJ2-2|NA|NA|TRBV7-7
CAGAANTGELFF
TGTGCGGGGGCGGCCAACACCGGGGAGCTGTTTTTT